The clone carrying this T cell receptor beta chain has a single count. The antigen is undetermined. The PCR employed 60 Vbeta primers together with 13 Jbeta primers. The assay was immunoSEQ multiplex PCR, and TCRdb's table has in-frame clones only and misses some. The sample holds about 160,000 clones, approximately 80% seen once. The sample originates from a study of cytomegalovirus exposure and HLA in healthy donors. Study-level results: There were some public TCRs occurring in many donors, but most TCR sequences were rare. Some V segments, including TRBV6-2 and TRBV6-3, were excluded as indistinguishable. In a later analysis, TCR beta V- and J-gene trimming was associated with a missense DCLRE1C variant.

Germline CDR1 is SGHRS and CDR2 is YFSETQ. CDR3 size: 16 residues. Trimming shortened V by 0 bases and J by 1 base, and 13 bases separated the two germline ends. The clonotype originates from a man between 18 and 35 years old in good health and CMV-seropositive. This chain uses TRBV5-1 with TRBJ1-2; maybe TRBD1 (5 bases). Sequences were obtained from PBMCs. CDR3: CASSLVSGTNNYGYTF. CDR3 bases: TGCGCCAGCAGCTTGGTGTCGGGGACTAATAACTATGGCTACACCTTC.